This passage covers 8 T cell receptor beta chains from one sample sequenced in a study of PD-1 blockade in classical Hodgkin lymphoma. Time point given: cycle 4 day 1 (C4D1), after 5 to 7 weeks of nivolumab. No patient escaped relapse after autologous stem cell transplantation, and brentuximab vedotin exposure varied. By magnetic negative selection, CD4+ T cells were purified from thawed PBMCs. Sequenced by immunoSEQ multiplex PCR; TCRdb stores in-frame clones only, minus some. The table has about 25,000 clones, approximately 79% seen once. Here the sequenced sample was CD4+ T cells from blood, taken before the fourth cycle of nivolumab. Source of these receptors: a human donor with classical Hodgkin lymphoma.

This chain uses TRBV11-2 with TRBJ2-5; D gene uncertain. Germline CDR1 reads SGHAT; CDR2 reads FQNNGV. The CDR3 is 12 amino acids. V was trimmed by 2 bases and J by 5 bases, leaving 6 bases between them. The DNA for the CDR3 is TGTGCCAGCAGCTTAAACGGGGAGACCCAGTACTTC. Protein product: CASSLNGETQYF.

This clone was observed a single time. The rearrangement uses TRBV9 and TRBJ1-3, with D perhaps TRBD1 (5 bases). Trimming cost V 4 bases and J 2 bases, with 10 bases left between them. This CDR3 has 14 amino acids. CDR1 is SGDLS and CDR2 is YYNGEE in the germline V gene. CDR3 nucleotides: TGTGCCAGCAGCCCAGGGTTTACTGGAAACACCATATATTTT. Amino acids: CASSPGFTGNTIYF.

The table lists this clone with a few counts. The chain recombines TRBV4-3 with TRBJ1-1; the D gene is possibly TRBD1 (5 bases). Deletions cut 8 bases from V and 4 bases from J, with 17 bases between. The CDR3 loop spans 14 amino acids. Germline assignment: CDR1 LGHNA and CDR2 YSLEER. The CDR3 nucleotides read TGCGCCAGCGTTCGGGACCCCGGGAGCACTGAAGCTTTCTTT. Protein: CASVRDPGSTEAFF.

The chain is built from TRBV30 and TRBJ2-7, with 8 nucleotides matching TRBD2. Germline CDR1 is GTSNPN and CDR2 is SVGIG (reference sequence). V lost 3 bases and J lost 8; bases outside the gene matches: 12. The CDR3 has 14 residues. The chain's CDR3 is CAWSPKSQRGKQYF. The DNA of the CDR3 is TGTGCCTGGAGCCCGAAAAGCCAGCGGGGGAAGCAGTACTTC.

This chain links TRBV5-1 with TRBJ1-1; 7 nucleotides agree with TRBD1. Germline assignment: CDR1 SGHRS and CDR2 YFSETQ. The CDR3 contains 14 residues. J gave up 0 bases and V 3 bases, and 2 bases lay outside the gene matches. CDR3 DNA sequence: TGCGCCAGCAGCTCGGACAGGTTGAACACTGAAGCTTTCTTT. Encoded protein: CASSSDRLNTEAFF.

The count of this clone is one. The chain combines TRBV4-1 with TRBJ2-7; perhaps TRBD2 as D (5 bases). The CDR3 is made up of 15 amino acids. Germline assignment: CDR1 MGHRA and CDR2 YSYEKL. Trimming cost V 0 bases and J 6 bases, with 15 bases left between them. For the CDR3, the DNA is TGCGCCAGCAGCCAAGACACAGCGGAGCGACGCGAGCAGTACTTC. This codes for CASSQDTAERREQYF.

A remark on this clone: A junction boundary mismatches the germline segment, possibly from a read error. V is TRBV7-7 and J is TRBJ2-1; D remains unclear. This CDR3 has 15 residues. CDR1 and CDR2 from the germline V gene are SSHAT and FNYEAQ (reference sequence). The CDR3 reads CASSLGFTSYNEQFF. In DNA, the CDR3 is TGTGCTAGCAGCTTGGGATTTACCTCCTACAATGAGCAGTTCTTC.

This clone has a handful of counts. The chain recombines TRBV2 with TRBJ1-2; D ambiguous. The CDR3 sequence is 10 residues long. V gave up 9 bases and J gave up 8 bases, with 10 bases separating them. Germline assignment: CDR1 SNHLY and CDR2 FYNNEI. DNA of the CDR3: TGTGCCAGTGAGGGCGTCGGCTACACCTTC. Translation: CASEGVGYTF.